Sequencing of this T cell receptor (beta chain) was carried out in a study of blood T cell repertoires in COVID-19. Study-level information: The United States, Italy and Spain provided the acute and convalescent COVID-19 samples. PBMCs, B-cell-depleted T cells, or T cells provided the cDNA or gDNA that made up the material.

The length of the CDR3 is 15 residues. The V and J ends lost 1 base and 5 bases respectively, with 14 bases between them. Germline CDR1 and CDR2: LGHNA and YNFKEQ. This clone showed up just once. Methods used by the authors: Reference gene primers were amplified, and this amplification served to estimate nucleated cell counts. Profiling relied on immunoSEQ multiplex PCR, and the TCRdb table lists in-frame clones only, not all of them. V and J calls and clone size are copied from that table; D and trimming were computed from the DNA. Found here are tens of thousands of clones, about four fifths of them singletons; the top ten hold roughly a sixth.

Sequences were obtained from peripheral blood. The chain is built from TRBV4-2 and TRBJ1-1, with unresolved D. The source is a human donor in a cohort sampled during active COVID-19. The CDR3 DNA reads TGTGCCAGCAGCCAAGCCCCCGGAGGTTATACTGAAGCTTTCTTT. It encodes CASSQAPGGYTEAFF.